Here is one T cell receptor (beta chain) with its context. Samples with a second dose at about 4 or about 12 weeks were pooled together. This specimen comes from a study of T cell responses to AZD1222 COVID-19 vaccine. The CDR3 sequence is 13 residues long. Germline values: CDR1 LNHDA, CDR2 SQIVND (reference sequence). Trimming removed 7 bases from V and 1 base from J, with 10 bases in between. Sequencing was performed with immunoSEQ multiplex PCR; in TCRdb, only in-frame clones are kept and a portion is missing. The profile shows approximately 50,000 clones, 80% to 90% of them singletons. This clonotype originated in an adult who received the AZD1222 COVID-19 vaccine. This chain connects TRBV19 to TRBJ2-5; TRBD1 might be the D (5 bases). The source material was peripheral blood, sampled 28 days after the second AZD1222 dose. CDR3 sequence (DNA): TGTGCCAGTAAAACCCAGGGCCAAGAGACCCAGTACTTC. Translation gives CASKTQGQETQYF.